This T cell receptor (beta chain) came from a study of blood T cell repertoires in COVID-19 (dated by TCRdb to about 2020). For context, the study as a whole: Samples covering the acute and convalescent phases of COVID-19 were provided by collaborators in the United States, Italy and Spain. The prospective study material was composed of cDNA or gDNA derived from T cells, B-cell-depleted T cells, or PBMCs. The dataset comprised deeply sampled blood TCRbeta repertoires from subjects exposed to, actively infected with, or recovered from COVID-19. A freely available public database, intended as a resource for researchers studying the immune response to SARS-CoV-2, is where the repertoires were released. Samples came from the ongoing ImmuneRACE study (first 160 participants) plus 1,254 subjects from 6 global collaborators. Sample metadata almost always included a de-identified subject ID, COVID-19 status, age in years and sex. HLA class I and class II types, where available, came from metadata supplied by the sample provider rather than from assay-based typing. Study-wide findings and limitations: How much clinical and demographic metadata was included differed by source and by participant, and the metadata was provided uncurated.

As to this clone: What this receptor recognizes is not known. No base quality information exists; no much larger clone differs at one position.

CDR1 and CDR2, per the germline V gene (reference sequence), are SEHNR and FQNEAQ. V and J lose 1 base and 5 bases, and a span of 9 bases separates them. Spanning cysteine to phenylalanine, the CDR3 consists of 14 amino acids. Only the CDR3 DNA stays, 42 bases, in frame from base 1. The immunoSEQ Assay, a bias-controlled multiplex PCR, was used to amplify TCRbeta CDR3 regions from genomic DNA. The study's processing was this. Within the assay, amplification of reference gene primers was used to estimate how many nucleated cells each sample contained. To quantify the absolute abundance of each unique TCRbeta CDR3 rearrangement, sequence reads were collapsed and filtered. For each sample, productive Simpson clonality was calculated as the square root of Simpson's diversity index over productive rearrangements. This is the immuneACCESS table as TCRdb keeps it, with only in-frame sequences that have V and J called. A part of the clones is gone; compared with another copy, unresolved V genes explain less than half, and the rest is unexplained. V, J and clone size derive from that table, while D and trimming were established from the DNA sequence. Recorded for this sample are hundreds of thousands of clones; more than 80% of them occurred a single time. The ten largest make up 0.9% to 1.1% of the sample.

In the prospective study, participants were about 18 to 95 years old, resided in about two dozen geographic areas of the United States, and were enrolled through a virtual design. In the prospective study, cohorts were assigned on the basis of participant-reported clinical history obtained from a screening survey and a study questionnaire. Recovered participants in ImmuneRACE Cohort 3 were defined by two consecutive negative NP/OP PCR tests, clearance by a healthcare professional, or resolution of symptoms. In the prospective study, whole blood, serum and a nasopharyngeal or oropharyngeal swab were collected from each participant by mobile phlebotomists. Over a roughly 2-month period, participants in the prospective study had the option of providing additional blood draws and questionnaires. Prospective study blood samples were shipped either frozen or at room temperature before DNA extraction.

The sequence joins TRBV7-9 to TRBJ1-5; the best D guess is TRBD1, with 6 bases matching. The TCR comes from a man aged 18-30 years who had recovered from COVID-19. Sequenced material: PBMCs or T cells enriched from blood (not recorded which). CDR3 protein: CASSLGSGDQPQHF. The bases read TGTGCCAGCAGCTTAGGGTCAGGGGATCAGCCCCAGCATTTT. The full variable domain, completed from the reference TRBV7-9 and TRBJ1-5 proteins outside the CDR3, reads DTGVSQNPRHKITKRGQNVTFRCDPISEHNRLYWYRQTLGQGPEFLTYFQNEAQLEKSRLLSDRFSAERPKGSFSTLEIQRTEQGDSAMYLCASSLGSGDQPQHFGDGTRLSIL.